This T cell receptor (beta chain) is drawn from a study of CD8+CD57+ T cells in acquired aplastic anemia. Study context: Sorted CD4+ and CD8+ cell DNA averaged roughly 3.2 ug. Broader study findings: Patients shared approximately 30 CD8+ CDR3 sequences with controls.

Patients included in sequencing had previously demonstrated CD8+CD57+ cell expansion by flow cytometry. The germline V gene encodes CDR1 SQVTM and CDR2 ANQGSEA. The CDR3 covers 10 residues. Between the trimmed V and J ends, which lost 7 bases and 6 bases, there was a span of 7 bases. A note on this clonotype: Its matching antigen is unknown.

Genomic DNA, serving as template, underwent TCR beta VDJ and CDR3 profiling. One entry per CDR3 protein, called by TCRdb with MiXCR from the reads. The sample has 150,000 or so distinct CDR3 sequences, 52% seen once. This chain links TRBV29-1 with TRBJ2-1; unclear D gene. The sequenced sample was sorted CD4+, CD8+, or CD8+CD57+ T cells (not recorded which) from PBMCs. The TCR comes from a human donor with aplastic anemia. The CDR3 sequence is CSAPCNEQFF. The CDR3 bases are TGCAGCGCACCCTGCAATGAGCAGTTCTTC.